The clone carrying this TCR beta chain was detected only once. The antigen is undetermined. Germline CDR1 SGHTA, CDR2 FQGTGA. The CDR3 is 14 amino acids. The V gene end was trimmed by 4 bases and the J gene end by 7 bases; junction bases not matched to a gene: 4. These data are taken from a study of OX40 agonist ivuxolimab in advanced cancers. Autoimmune disease history or systemic immunosuppression disqualified patients. Libraries were prepared by immunoSEQ multiplex PCR; TCRdb keeps only in-frame clonotypes and omits some of them. The top ten hold under 1.5% of the sample, which has tens of thousands of clones, roughly 90% seen once. Study-level results: CD8+ T cells (on average) carried more expanded clones than CD4+ T cells. In the 0.1 to 3.0 mg/kg range, CD4+ and CD8+ blood T cells had expanded clonally by week 6.

The chain recombines TRBV7-3 with TRBJ2-1; TRBD2 agrees at 10 bases. This sequence originates from an adult with an advanced solid tumor such as melanoma, head and neck, liver or kidney cancer. This sample comprised CD4+ or CD8+ T cells sorted from blood, obtained in a trial of the OX40 agonist ivuxolimab. CDR3 sequence reads: CASSSGTSVNEQFF. CDR3 DNA sequence: TGTGCCAGCAGCTCCGGGACTAGCGTGAATGAGCAGTTCTTC.